A selection of T cell receptor beta chains follows, all from one sample in a study of blood T cell repertoires in COVID-19. Measured with immunoSEQ multiplex PCR; TCRdb has only the in-frame clones, and not every one. The sample has some 130,000 clones; approximately 90% are singletons. The sequenced material came from peripheral blood. These receptor sequences come from a man over 45 with acute or convalescent COVID-19. CDR3s include the opening cysteine and the closing phenylalanine or tryptophan. D genes are given only for firm matches. Size is stated for part of the rows, as once, few or many counts, or as a class when the clone is expanded.

cdr3_aa | cdr3_nt | v_call | clone_size | d_call | j_call
CASRPTGVWGNTIYF | TGTGCCAGCAGACCAACAGGGGTTTGGGGAAACACCATATATTTT | TRBV28 | NA | TRBD1 | TRBJ1-3
CASSFGQGAGNSPLHF | TGCGCCAGCAGTTTCGGACAGGGGGCCGGGAATTCACCCCTCCACTTT | TRBV5-1 | NA | TRBD1 | TRBJ1-6
CAWTVRAGDTEAFF | TGTGCCTGGACTGTTAGGGCCGGGGACACTGAAGCTTTCTTT | TRBV30 | NA | NA | TRBJ1-1
CASSISGKREQFF | TGTGCCAGTAGTATTAGTGGCAAGAGGGAGCAGTTCTTC | TRBV19 | NA | NA | TRBJ2-1
CATFPRLAGHNEQFF | TGTGCCACTTTCCCCCGACTAGCGGGACACAATGAGCAGTTCTTC | TRBV5-4 | NA | TRBD2 | TRBJ2-1
CASLATGGNTGELFF | TGTGCCAGCCTAGCGACAGGGGGCAACACCGGGGAGCTGTTTTTT | TRBV2 | NA | TRBD1 | TRBJ2-2
CASSQYGPTSGAADTQYF | TGCGCCAGCAGCCAATATGGCCCCACTAGCGGGGCTGCAGATACGCAGTATTTT | TRBV4-1 | once | TRBD2 | TRBJ2-3
CASSGGGKGSNQPQHF | TGTGCCAGCAGCGGAGGCGGGAAGGGGAGCAATCAGCCCCAGCATTTT | TRBV9 | NA | NA | TRBJ1-5
CASSFRSGRVDEQYF | TGTGCCAGCAGCTTCCGGAGCGGGAGGGTCGACGAGCAGTACTTC | TRBV5-4 | NA | TRBD2 | TRBJ2-7
CASSLSGTKKLFF | TGTGCCAGCAGCTTAAGTGGGACTAAGAAACTGTTTTTT | TRBV7-2 | NA | NA | TRBJ1-4
CASSPIQGNYGYTF | TGCGCCAGCAGCCCGATTCAGGGTAACTATGGCTACACCTTC | TRBV5-1 | NA | NA | TRBJ1-2
CASSRQSSGNTIYF | TGTGCCAGCAGTCGACAGAGCTCTGGAAACACCATATATTTT | TRBV6-5 | NA | NA | TRBJ1-3
CAITLTGDYGYTF | TGTGCCATAACCTTAACAGGCGACTATGGCTACACCTTC | TRBV28 | once | NA | TRBJ1-2
CASNSLNNEQFF | TGTGCCAGCAATTCCTTAAACAATGAGCAGTTCTTC | TRBV7-9 | NA | NA | TRBJ2-1
CASSRSQGMNTEAFF | TGCGCCAGCAGTCGTTCGCAGGGGATGAACACTGAAGCTTTCTTT | TRBV23-1 | NA | NA | TRBJ1-1
CASSLGLAGDLSGELFF | TGCGCCAGCAGCTTAGGCCTAGCGGGAGATCTCTCCGGGGAGCTGTTTTTT | TRBV5-1 | NA | TRBD2 | TRBJ2-2
CASSRTGTSGEETQYF | TGTGCCAGCAGCAGAACCGGGACTAGCGGGGAAGAGACCCAGTACTTC | TRBV7-9 | NA | TRBD2 | TRBJ2-5
CASSVGTYNEQFF | TGCGCCAGCAGTGTGGGCACCTACAATGAGCAGTTCTTC | TRBV10-2 | NA | NA | TRBJ2-1
CASRPDSSGTQYF | TGTGCCAGCAGACCGGACAGTTCGGGGACCCAGTACTTC | TRBV2 | NA | NA | TRBJ2-5
CASSLVIYNSPLHF | TGTGCCAGCAGCTTAGTTATCTATAATTCACCCCTCCACTTT | TRBV7-2 | medium-sized | NA | TRBJ1-6
CASSRTSGSTDTQYF | TGTGCCAGCAGCCGGACTAGCGGGAGCACAGATACGCAGTATTTT | TRBV2 | NA | TRBD2 | TRBJ2-3
CASSTLAGVGNEQFF | TGTGCCAGCAGTACACTAGCGGGAGTGGGCAATGAGCAGTTCTTC | TRBV6-5 | once | TRBD2 | TRBJ2-1
CASSVAGGLGDTQYF | TGTGCCAGCAGCGTAGCGGGGGGCCTCGGGGATACGCAGTATTTT | TRBV9 | NA | NA | TRBJ2-3
CASSPVPDTEAFF | TGTGCCAGCAGCCCGGTCCCTGACACTGAAGCTTTCTTT | TRBV9 | NA | NA | TRBJ1-1
CASSQEGRSNTEAFF | TGTGCCAGCAGCCAAGAGGGCCGATCGAACACTGAAGCTTTCTTT | TRBV4-2 | NA | NA | TRBJ1-1
CASSLRQGNTEAFF | TGCGCCAGCAGCTTGCGACAGGGTAACACTGAAGCTTTCTTT | TRBV5-1 | NA | TRBD1 | TRBJ1-1
CASSESTSDTQYF | TGCGCCAGCAGTGAGTCTACATCGGATACGCAGTATTTT | TRBV10-1 | NA | NA | TRBJ2-3
CASSLGTALPGAEAFF | TGTGCCAGCAGCTTGGGGACAGCTTTACCAGGGGCGGAAGCTTTCTTT | TRBV5-4 | NA | NA | TRBJ1-1
CASSQGGGRETEAFF | TGTGCCAGCAGCCAAGGGGGGGGTAGGGAGACTGAAGCTTTCTTT | TRBV4-2 | NA | NA | TRBJ1-1
CASGRGTNEKLFF | TGTGCCAGCGGCCGCGGAACTAATGAAAAACTGTTTTTT | TRBV12-3/TRBV12-4 | once | NA | TRBJ1-4
CASSLVAAGGTEAFF | TGTGCCAGCAGTTTAGTTGCGGCAGGGGGCACTGAAGCTTTCTTT | TRBV28 | few | TRBD1 | TRBJ1-1
CASSIAVLAKNIQYF | TGTGCCAGTAGTATCGCGGTCCTAGCCAAAAACATTCAGTACTTC | TRBV19 | NA | NA | TRBJ2-4
CASSPGTGKRDSYEQYF | TGTGCCAGCAGCCCCGGGACAGGGAAAAGGGACTCCTACGAGCAGTACTTC | TRBV28 | NA | TRBD1 | TRBJ2-7
CASVGPRGDRIFF | TGTGCCAGCGTGGGCCCCAGAGGAGACAGAATATTTTTC | TRBV28 | NA | NA | TRBJ1-2
CASSALITMAGGYTF | TGTGCCAGTAGTGCCCTGATTACGATGGCGGGAGGCTACACCTTC | TRBV19 | NA | NA | TRBJ1-2
CASSLGLLEEQYF | TGCGCCAGCAGCTTGGGGCTATTGGAGGAGCAGTACTTC | TRBV5-1 | NA | NA | TRBJ2-7
CASSLGLSRRGGTQYF | TGTGCCAGCAGCTTGGGACTATCCCGGCGGGGGGGTACGCAGTATTTT | TRBV7-2 | NA | TRBD2 | TRBJ2-3